Below are 9 T cell receptor beta chains sequenced from a single sample in a study of T cell changes during pregnancy in multiple sclerosis. Profiling relied on immunoSEQ multiplex PCR, and the TCRdb table lists in-frame clones only, not all of them. The sample lists 35,000 to 45,000 clones; 70% to 90% were seen once. Sequencing used CD4+ T cells from peripheral blood mononuclear cells, obtained after pregnancy. These TCRs come from a female donor with multiple sclerosis, enrolled in a pregnancy study.

The rearrangement joins TRBV19 to TRBJ2-5; 8 bases line up with TRBD1. V lost 4 bases to trimming and J lost 5 bases; unmatched junction nucleotides: 6. This CDR3 comprises 14 residues. Germline values: CDR1 LNHDA, CDR2 SQIVND (reference sequence). CDR3 bases: TGTGCCAGTAGTAGGACAGGGACGGGCGAGACCCAGTACTTC. Amino acid sequence: CASSRTGTGETQYF.

CDR3 DNA: TGTGCCAGCAGCTTGAGGACAGGGGATTCACCCCTCCACTTT. It encodes CASSLRTGDSPLHF. The chain has TRBV5-4 and TRBJ1-6, with TRBD1 matching over 9 bases. Germline-derived CDR1 and CDR2 are SGHNT and YYREEE (reference sequence). The CDR3 extends over 14 amino acids. V lost 1 base and J lost 8; bases outside the gene matches: 1.

The CDR3 DNA reads TGCGCCAGCAGTCAATCGGGCGGGGCCTGGCTCAGCGAGACCCAGTACTTC. Residues: CASSQSGGAWLSETQYF. J is TRBJ2-5 and V is TRBV23-1; tentatively, D is TRBD2 (6 bases). TRBV23-1 is identified as an open reading frame with a role that is uncertain. Trimming removed 0 bases at V and 5 bases at J, with 19 bases between. There are 17 residues in the CDR3.

This clone showed up just a few times. The J gene is TRBJ1-2, the V gene TRBV2; no reliable D call. The CDR3 has 12 amino acids. Trimming shortened V by 3 bases and J by 4 bases, and 6 bases separated the two germline ends. The germline gives CDR1 SNHLY, CDR2 FYNNEI. CDR3 amino acids: CASSEKLYGYTF. The CDR3, as DNA: TGTGCCAGCAGTGAGAAGCTCTATGGCTACACCTTC.

V and J are TRBV13 and TRBJ2-7; 11 bases agree with TRBD1. CDR1 PRHDT and CDR2 FYEKMQ come from the germline V gene (reference sequence). The CDR3 has 15 residues. J was trimmed by 3 bases and V by 5 bases; bases with no gene match: 6. The CDR3 DNA reads TGTGCCAGCAGCATCGCCGGGACAGGGGGCTACGAGCAGTACTTC. This sequence encodes CASSIAGTGGYEQYF.

The J gene is TRBJ1-1, the V gene TRBV7-9; D uncertain. This CDR3 spans 14 amino acids. V was cut by 2 bases and J by 3 bases, with 10 bases left in between. The germline V gene has CDR1 SEHNR and CDR2 FQNEAQ (reference sequence). CDR3 in amino acids: CASSLREADTEAFF. CDR3 bases: TGTGCCAGCAGCTTAAGGGAAGCGGACACTGAAGCTTTCTTT.

The chain employs TRBV7-9 and TRBJ2-6, with D possibly matching TRBD2 (5 bases). In germline, CDR1 is SEHNR, CDR2 FQNEAQ (reference sequence). The CDR3 extends over 16 amino acids. V lost 2 bases and J 0 bases, leaving 8 bases between the germline ends. The CDR3 reads CASSLTGSSGANVLTF. The CDR3 nucleotides read TGTGCCAGCAGCTTAACGGGGAGCTCTGGGGCCAACGTCCTGACTTTC. Looking up the rest from reference TRBV7-9 and TRBJ2-6 gives the full variable domain: DTGVSQNPRHKITKRGQNVTFRCDPISEHNRLYWYRQTLGQGPEFLTYFQNEAQLEKSRLLSDRFSAERPKGSFSTLEIQRTEQGDSAMYLCASSLTGSSGANVLTFGAGSRLTVL.

This clone appeared a few times. The V and J genes are TRBV18 and TRBJ1-2; 7 bases align to TRBD1. The junction had 10 bases not matched to a gene; V was cut back by 6 bases and J by 6 bases. The CDR3 contains 14 residues. In germline, CDR1 is KGHSH, CDR2 LQKENI. The chain's CDR3 is CASSQSRGHNGYTF. The CDR3 nucleotides are TGTGCCAGCTCCCAGAGTAGGGGGCATAATGGCTACACCTTC.

The V and J genes are TRBV2 and TRBJ1-5; D remains unclear. The CDR3 has 14 amino acids. V lost 2 bases to trimming and J lost 5 bases, with 10 bases between them. The V gene's germline CDR1 is SNHLY and CDR2 FYNNEI. Here the CDR3 reads CASSEMGSYQPQHF. The CDR3 DNA reads TGTGCCAGCAGTGAAATGGGCAGCTATCAGCCCCAGCATTTT. The whole variable domain, filled in from reference TRBV2 and TRBJ1-5, reads EPEVTQTPSHQVTQMGQEVILRCVPISNHLYFYWYRQILGQKVEFLVSFYNNEISEKSEIFDDQFSVERPDGSNFTLKIRSTKLEDSAMYFCASSEMGSYQPQHFGDGTRLSIL.